This entry is about one T cell receptor (beta chain). The specificity of this receptor is unknown. Per-base qualities were not stored, and no clone one base away is much larger. The donors belonged to the validation cohort of under 150 subjects, which was separate from the approximately 700-subject first cohort. Between the V and J ends, shortened by 2 bases and 5 bases respectively, the junction contains 7 bases. The germline V gene (reference sequence) provides CDR1 SEHNR and CDR2 FQNEAQ. Including cysteine and phenylalanine, the CDR3 has 12 amino acids. Of the read, only the CDR3 DNA is kept; its 36 bases are in frame from base 1. The entry originates in a study of cytomegalovirus exposure and HLA in healthy donors (dated by TCRdb to 2015 to 2018). Describing the broader study: A later analysis indicated that the 95 to 150 validation repertoires were generated on the platform also employed for the roughly 720 repertoires of the first cohort. The aim of the study was to test whether cataloging public T cell receptors could identify signatures of past pathogen exposure. In addition to the first cohort of 500 to 850 subjects, a separate validation cohort of 120 different subjects was used. The study combined high-throughput TCR immunosequencing, statistical association of individual TCRs with disease status, and machine learning to predict cytomegalovirus infection status. Beyond this particular receptor, the publication reports: Most TCR sequences were observed very rarely across donors, whereas some public TCRs were present in many individuals. A few of the identified cytomegalovirus-associated TCR beta chains were confirmed in vitro to be specific for cytomegalovirus antigens. It was suggested by the authors that the approach could potentially be generalized to other disease states and immunological phenotypes. In a later analysis, TCRs clustered in the first cohort were found to also tend to co-occur in the 130 or so validation repertoires, with approximately 93% of cluster scores above 0. A later analysis had no HLA typing for the validation cohort, so co-occurrence there was scored across all 110 or so repertoires. The classifier was reported to diagnose cytomegalovirus status with high specificity and sensitivity in both the original and validation cohorts. A total of 150 or so TCR beta chains were listed by the study as associated with cytomegalovirus.

Libraries were made using the immunoSEQ multiplex PCR assay. In the original analysis: A statistical classification framework was built for diagnosing cytomegalovirus status from the catalog of TCR beta chain sequences. As stored in TCRdb, this immuneACCESS dataset retains in-frame rearrangements with V and J assigned. A fraction of the clones does not appear; measured against another copy, unresolved V genes explain less than half of the discrepancy, and the remainder lacks a known reason. The V and J calls and clone size were taken over from that table, and D and trimming were inferred from the DNA. This sample has 150,000 to 200,000 clones in its table, and about 80% of those were observed once. The ten biggest clones cover around 6.7% of the sample.

Sequenced input: PBMCs. The sequence joins TRBV7-9 to TRBJ2-7; TRBD1 is possibly the D segment (5 matching bases). The receptor was isolated from a young man in good health and CMV-seropositive. The CDR3 region: CASSLRGHEQYF. The DNA sequence is TGTGCCAGCAGCTTAAGGGGCCACGAGCAGTACTTC.